The rows below give T cell receptor beta chains drawn from one sample of a study of early T cells in non-severe SARS-CoV-2 infection. From the 5' RACE reads, TCRdb called clonotypes with MiXCR, one entry per CDR3 protein. This sample has roughly 40,000 distinct CDR3 sequences; around 6% occur once, and the top ten carry about an eighth. The specimen was whole blood. Receptors originate from an adult who was a healthcare worker with PCR-confirmed SARS-CoV-2 infection or an uninfected control (not recorded which). CDR3s include the opening cysteine and the closing phenylalanine or tryptophan. The D gene is left open where the match is weak. A row's size may be missing; if present it is once, few, many or a size class.

clone_size d_call j_call v_call cdr3_aa cdr3_nt
few - TRBJ2-7 TRBV3-1 CASSPQGSYEQYF TGTGCCAGCAGCCCCCAGGGCTCCTACGAGCAGTACTTC
- - TRBJ2-3 TRBV19 CASSMGIKITDTQYF TGTGCCAGTAGTATGGGGATCAAGATCACAGATACGCAGTATTTT
many - TRBJ2-7 TRBV20-1 CSAQGTGDTYEQYF TGCAGTGCTCAGGGAACAGGTGATACCTACGAGCAGTACTTC
few - TRBJ1-6 TRBV6-5 CASSRHSPQGGSPLHF TGTGCCAGCAGCCGTCACAGCCCACAGGGCGGATCACCCCTCCACTTT
many - TRBJ1-3 TRBV12-3/TRBV12-4 CASSPGTRNTIYF TGTGCCAGCAGTCCCGGGACACGAAACACCATATATTTT
- - TRBJ2-5 TRBV4-2 CASSPPTRETQYF TGTGCCAGCAGCCCCCCGACTAGGGAGACCCAGTACTTC
many TRBD1 TRBJ2-3 TRBV5-1 CASSFVGDRARDTQYF TGCGCCAGCAGCTTTGTGGGGGACAGGGCGCGTGATACGCAGTATTTT
many - TRBJ2-5 TRBV6-6 CASSYSFSREETQYF TGTGCCAGCAGTTACTCTTTTTCCCGAGAAGAGACCCAGTACTTC
many TRBD1 TRBJ1-1 TRBV5-5 CASSVGQGNTEAFF TGTGCCAGCAGCGTAGGACAGGGGAACACTGAAGCTTTCTTT
- - TRBJ2-5 TRBV5-1 CASSLMAVQETQYF TGCGCCAGCAGCTTGATGGCGGTTCAAGAGACCCAGTACTTC
many - TRBJ1-5 TRBV6-1 CASSVDSNQPQHF TGTGCCAGCAGTGTAGATAGCAATCAGCCCCAGCATTTT
few - TRBJ2-5 TRBV7-2 CASSRPEAGTQYF TGTGCCAGCAGCCGCCCCGAGGCGGGCACCCAGTACTTC
few - TRBJ1-2 TRBV10-1 CASGPGQINYGYTF TGCGCCAGCGGACCGGGACAAATTAACTACGGCTACACCTTC
few - TRBJ1-2 TRBV7-9 CASTIRDYTF TGTGCCAGCACCATTCGAGACTACACCTTC
- TRBD2 TRBJ2-7 TRBV27 CASGAGGTYEQYF TGTGCCAGCGGTGCCGGGGGGACCTACGAGCAGTACTTC
- - TRBJ1-2 TRBV19 CASSPGQPYGYTF TGTGCCAGTAGTCCAGGACAGCCCTATGGCTACACCTTC
many TRBD2 TRBJ2-5 TRBV20-1 CSARVAGGQETQYF TGCAGTGCTAGAGTAGCGGGGGGCCAAGAGACCCAGTACTTC
many - TRBJ1-2 TRBV11-3 CASSPPDSRFRDYGYTF TGTGCCAGCAGCCCCCCGGACAGCCGGTTCAGGGACTATGGCTACACCTTC
few TRBD2 TRBJ2-7 TRBV18 CASSPREGSYEQYF TGTGCCAGCTCCCCCCGGGAGGGGTCCTACGAGCAGTACTTC
- - TRBJ2-1 TRBV27 CASSPWVSPSSYNEQFF TGTGCCAGCAGTCCATGGGTCAGCCCGAGCTCCTACAATGAGCAGTTCTTC
few - TRBJ1-5 TRBV10-2 CASSESGPPQTHF TGCGCCAGCAGTGAGTCGGGGCCCCCCCAAACGCATTTT
- TRBD2 TRBJ2-2 TRBV14 CASSPQRDIGAGELFF TGTGCCAGCAGCCCGCAGCGGGATATCGGCGCCGGGGAGCTGTTTTTT
few TRBD1 TRBJ2-7 TRBV6-1 CASSGGQEFYEQYF TGTGCCAGCAGTGGGGGACAGGAGTTCTACGAGCAGTACTTC
many - TRBJ2-7 TRBV6-1 CASKPGAYEQYF TGTGCCAGCAAGCCAGGGGCCTACGAGCAGTACTTC
- TRBD2 TRBJ2-3 TRBV5-1 CASSRGELWTDTQYF TGCGCCAGCAGCCGGGGGGAATTATGGACAGATACGCAGTATTTT
many TRBD1 TRBJ2-5 TRBV28 CASSAYRGAETQYF TGTGCCAGCAGTGCTTACAGGGGTGCAGAGACCCAGTACTTC
- TRBD2 TRBJ2-1 TRBV7-7 CASSLSGTSGNNEQFF TGTGCTAGCAGCTTATCCGGGACTAGCGGCAACAATGAGCAGTTCTTC
few - TRBJ1-5 TRBV12-3/TRBV12-4 CASSLKGDLWHF TGTGCCAGCAGTTTAAAGGGGGACCTGTGGCATTTT
many - TRBJ1-1 TRBV10-1 CASKGHMNTEAFF TGCGCCAGCAAGGGACACATGAACACTGAAGCTTTCTTT
- - TRBJ1-5 TRBV11-2 CASSPGRNSNQPQHF TGTGCCAGCAGCCCCGGACGGAATAGCAATCAGCCCCAGCATTTT
many - TRBJ2-2 TRBV19 CASTGELFF TGTGCCAGTACCGGGGAGCTGTTTTTT
- TRBD1 TRBJ2-7 TRBV11-2 CASSPGTGGFEQYF TGTGCCAGCAGCCCCGGGACAGGGGGCTTCGAGCAGTACTTC
many TRBD1 TRBJ2-7 TRBV7-3 CASSWDRGNEQYF TGTGCCAGCAGCTGGGACAGGGGTAACGAGCAGTACTTC
- TRBD2 TRBJ2-3 TRBV5-4 CASTPSGGQRGGTDTQYF TGTGCCAGCACCCCCTCGGGAGGGCAGCGGGGGGGCACAGATACGCAGTATTTT
few TRBD1 TRBJ1-1 TRBV6-5 CASSYGDRHTEAFF TGTGCCAGCAGTTACGGGGACAGGCACACTGAAGCTTTCTTT
many TRBD2 TRBJ2-3 TRBV7-9 CASSSGPRLAGGVTQYF TGTGCCAGCAGCTCAGGACCCCGACTAGCGGGGGGGGTTACGCAGTATTTT
few - TRBJ2-7 TRBV7-9 CASSLGGDIYEQYF TGTGCCAGCAGCTTAGGGGGGGACATCTACGAGCAGTACTTC
medium-sized - TRBJ2-7 TRBV4-2 CASSQEERLSYEQYF TGTGCCAGCAGCCAAGAAGAGCGACTTTCTTACGAGCAGTACTTC
- TRBD2 TRBJ2-5 TRBV7-3 CASSLGLAGTETQYF TGTGCCAGCAGCTTGGGACTAGCGGGGACAGAGACCCAGTACTTC
many - TRBJ2-2 TRBV11-2 CASSLRADERRTGELFF TGTGCCAGCAGCTTAAGGGCAGACGAACGTCGAACCGGGGAGCTGTTTTTT
many - TRBJ1-1 TRBV30 CAWSTPSGTMNTEAFF TGTGCCTGGAGTACCCCCTCCGGGACTATGAACACTGAAGCTTTCTTT
many - TRBJ2-7 TRBV7-2 CACSDLMGRRPYEQYF TGTGCTTGCAGCGACCTAATGGGACGCCGCCCCTACGAGCAGTACTTC
many TRBD1 TRBJ2-7 TRBV29-1 CSYRGTYEQYF TGCAGCTACAGGGGGACCTACGAGCAGTACTTC